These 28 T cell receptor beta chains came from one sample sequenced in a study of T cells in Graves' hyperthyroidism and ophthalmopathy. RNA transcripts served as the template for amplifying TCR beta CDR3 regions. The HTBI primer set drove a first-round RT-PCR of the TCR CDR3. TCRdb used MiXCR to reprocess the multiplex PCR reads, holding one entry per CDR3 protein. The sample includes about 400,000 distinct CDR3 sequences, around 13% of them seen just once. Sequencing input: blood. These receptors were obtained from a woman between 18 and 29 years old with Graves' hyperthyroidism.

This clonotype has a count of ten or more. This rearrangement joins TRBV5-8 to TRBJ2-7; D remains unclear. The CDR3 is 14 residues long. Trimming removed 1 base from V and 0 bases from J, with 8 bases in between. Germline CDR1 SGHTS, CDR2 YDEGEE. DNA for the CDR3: TGTGCCAGCAGCTTGAGCCAGTACTCCTACGAGCAGTACTTC. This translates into CASSLSQYSYEQYF.

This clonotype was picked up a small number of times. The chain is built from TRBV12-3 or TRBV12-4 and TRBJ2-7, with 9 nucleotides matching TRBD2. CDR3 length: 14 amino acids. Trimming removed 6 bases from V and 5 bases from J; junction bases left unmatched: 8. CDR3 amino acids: CASSPGLASDEQYF. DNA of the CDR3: TGTGCCAGCAGCCCGGGACTAGCTAGTGACGAGCAGTACTTC.

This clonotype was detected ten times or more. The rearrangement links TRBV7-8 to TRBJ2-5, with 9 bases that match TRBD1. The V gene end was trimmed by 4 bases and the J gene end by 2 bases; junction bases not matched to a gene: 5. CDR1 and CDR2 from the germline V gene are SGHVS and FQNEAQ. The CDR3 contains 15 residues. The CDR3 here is CASSSWDREQETQYF. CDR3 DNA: TGTGCCAGCAGCTCCTGGGACAGGGAGCAAGAGACCCAGTACTTC.

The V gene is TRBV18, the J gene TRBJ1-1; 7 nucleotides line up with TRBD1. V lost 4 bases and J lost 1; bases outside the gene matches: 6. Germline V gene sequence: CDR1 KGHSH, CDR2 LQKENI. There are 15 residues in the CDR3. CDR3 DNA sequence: TGTGCCAGCTCACACCCAGGGGGGCCGAACACTGAAGCTTTCTTT. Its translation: CASSHPGGPNTEAFF. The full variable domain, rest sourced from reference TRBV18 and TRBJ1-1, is NAGVMQNPRHLVRRRGQEARLRCSPMKGHSHVYWYRQLPEEGLKFMVYLQKENIIDESGMPKERFSAEFPKEGPSILRIQQVVRGDSAAYFCASSHPGGPNTEAFFGQGTRLTVV.

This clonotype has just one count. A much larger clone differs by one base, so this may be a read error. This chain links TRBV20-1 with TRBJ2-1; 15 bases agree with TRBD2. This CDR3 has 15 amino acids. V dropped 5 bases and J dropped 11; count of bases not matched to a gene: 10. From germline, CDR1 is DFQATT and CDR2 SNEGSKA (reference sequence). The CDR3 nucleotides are TGCAGTGCTTTTTCCGGGACTAGCGGGGGGAATAAGCAGTTCTTC. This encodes CSAFSGTSGGNKQFF.

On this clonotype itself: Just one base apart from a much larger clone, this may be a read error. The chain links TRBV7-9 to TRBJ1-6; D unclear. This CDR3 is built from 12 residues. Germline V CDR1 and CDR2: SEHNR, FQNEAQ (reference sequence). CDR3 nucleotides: TGTGCCAGCAGCTTAGGGGCTTCACCCCCCCACTTT. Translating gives CASSLGASPPHF.

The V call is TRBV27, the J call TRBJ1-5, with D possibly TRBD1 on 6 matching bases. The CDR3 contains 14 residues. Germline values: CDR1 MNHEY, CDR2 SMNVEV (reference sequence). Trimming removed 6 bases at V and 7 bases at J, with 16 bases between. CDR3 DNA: TGTGCCAGCAGCTACGGGGGCAGTCCGCAGCCCCAGCATTTT. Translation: CASSYGGSPQPQHF.

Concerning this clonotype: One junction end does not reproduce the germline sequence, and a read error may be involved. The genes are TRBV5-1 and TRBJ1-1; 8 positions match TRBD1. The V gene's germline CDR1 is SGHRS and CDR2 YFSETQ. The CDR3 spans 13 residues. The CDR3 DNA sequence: TGCGCCAGCAGCCACGACAGGGGCACTGGAGCTTTCTTT. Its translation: CASSHDRGTGAFF.

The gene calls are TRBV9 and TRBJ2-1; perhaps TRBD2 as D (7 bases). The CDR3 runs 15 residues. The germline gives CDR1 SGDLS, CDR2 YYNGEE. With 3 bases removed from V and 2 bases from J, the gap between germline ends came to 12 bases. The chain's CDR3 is CASSALGGAYNEQFF. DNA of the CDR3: TGTGCCAGCAGCGCCCTAGGGGGGGCCTACAATGAGCAGTTCTTC.

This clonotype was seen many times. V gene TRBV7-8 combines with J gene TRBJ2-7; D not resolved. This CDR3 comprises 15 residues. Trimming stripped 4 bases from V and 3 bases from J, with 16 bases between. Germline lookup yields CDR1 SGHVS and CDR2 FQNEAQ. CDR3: CASSSYLGSNYEQYF. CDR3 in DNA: TGTGCCAGCAGCTCATATCTCGGGTCCAACTACGAGCAGTACTTC.

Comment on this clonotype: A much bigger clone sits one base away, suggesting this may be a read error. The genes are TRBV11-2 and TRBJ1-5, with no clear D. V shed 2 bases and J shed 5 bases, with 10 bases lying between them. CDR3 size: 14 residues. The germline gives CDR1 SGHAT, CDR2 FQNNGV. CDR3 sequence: CASSLFGRDQPQHF. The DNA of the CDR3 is TGTGCCAGCAGCTTATTCGGGAGGGATCAGCCCCAGCATTTT.

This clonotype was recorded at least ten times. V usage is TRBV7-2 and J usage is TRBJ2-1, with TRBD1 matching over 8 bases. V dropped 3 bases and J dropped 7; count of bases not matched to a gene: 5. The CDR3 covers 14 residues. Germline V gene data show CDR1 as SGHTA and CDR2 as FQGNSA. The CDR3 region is CASSLYDRGNEQFF. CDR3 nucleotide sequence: TGTGCCAGCAGCTTGTATGACAGGGGAAATGAGCAGTTCTTC. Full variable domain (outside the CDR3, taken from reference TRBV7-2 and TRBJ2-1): GAGVSQSPSNKVTEKGKDVELRCDPISGHTALYWYRQSLGQGLEFLIYFQGNSAPDKSGLPSDRFSAERTGGSVSTLTIQRTQQEDSAVYLCASSLYDRGNEQFFGPGTRLTVL.

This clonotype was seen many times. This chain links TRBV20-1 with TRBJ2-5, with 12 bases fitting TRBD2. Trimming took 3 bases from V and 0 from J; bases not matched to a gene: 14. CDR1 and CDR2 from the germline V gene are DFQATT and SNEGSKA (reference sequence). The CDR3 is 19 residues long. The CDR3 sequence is CSARPDPSGRAMYQETQYF. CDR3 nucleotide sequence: TGCAGTGCTAGGCCGGATCCTAGCGGGAGGGCCATGTACCAAGAGACCCAGTACTTC.

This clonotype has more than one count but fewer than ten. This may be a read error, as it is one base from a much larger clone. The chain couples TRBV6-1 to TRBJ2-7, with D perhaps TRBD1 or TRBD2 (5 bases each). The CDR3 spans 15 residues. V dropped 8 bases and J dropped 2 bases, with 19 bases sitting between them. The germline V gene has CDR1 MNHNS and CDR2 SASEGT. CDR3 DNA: TGTGCCAGCGGGGTTCTAAGAGGGGACCCCTACGAGCAGTACTTC. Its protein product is CASGVLRGDPYEQYF.

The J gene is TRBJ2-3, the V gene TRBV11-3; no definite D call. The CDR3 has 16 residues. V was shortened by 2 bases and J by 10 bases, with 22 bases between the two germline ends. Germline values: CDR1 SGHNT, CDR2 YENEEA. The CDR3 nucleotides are TGTGCCAGCAGCTTAAAGGTTCGACTCCCCCAGTCGGCGCAGTATTTT. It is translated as CASSLKVRLPQSAQYF.

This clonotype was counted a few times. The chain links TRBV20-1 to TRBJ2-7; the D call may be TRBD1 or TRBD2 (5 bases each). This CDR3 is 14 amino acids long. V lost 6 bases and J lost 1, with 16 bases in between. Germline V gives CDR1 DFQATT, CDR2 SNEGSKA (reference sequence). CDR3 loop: CSAPNGDGSYEQYF. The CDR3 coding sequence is TGCAGTGCCCCGAACGGGGACGGATCCTACGAGCAGTACTTC.

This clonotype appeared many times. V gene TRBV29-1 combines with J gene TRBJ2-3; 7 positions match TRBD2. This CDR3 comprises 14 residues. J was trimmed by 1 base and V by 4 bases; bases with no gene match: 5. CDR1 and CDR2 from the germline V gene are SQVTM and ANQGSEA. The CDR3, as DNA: TGCAGCGTTGTCAGGGCGGGAGGCACAGATACGCAGTATTTT. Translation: CSVVRAGGTDTQYF.

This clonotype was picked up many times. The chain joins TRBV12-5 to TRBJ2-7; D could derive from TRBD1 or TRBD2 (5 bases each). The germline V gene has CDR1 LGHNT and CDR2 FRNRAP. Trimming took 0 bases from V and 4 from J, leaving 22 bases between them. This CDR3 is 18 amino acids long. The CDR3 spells CASGLVPGPPDKIYEQYF. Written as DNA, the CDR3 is TGTGCTAGTGGTTTGGTCCCGGGACCTCCGGATAAGATATACGAGCAGTACTTC.

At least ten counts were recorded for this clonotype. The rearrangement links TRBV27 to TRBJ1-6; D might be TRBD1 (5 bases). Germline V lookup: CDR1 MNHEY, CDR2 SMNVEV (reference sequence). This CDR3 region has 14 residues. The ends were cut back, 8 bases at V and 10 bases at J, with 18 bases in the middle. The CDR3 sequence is CASGPGPEGSPLHF. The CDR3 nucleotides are TGTGCCAGCGGCCCGGGGCCTGAGGGCTCACCCCTCCACTTT.

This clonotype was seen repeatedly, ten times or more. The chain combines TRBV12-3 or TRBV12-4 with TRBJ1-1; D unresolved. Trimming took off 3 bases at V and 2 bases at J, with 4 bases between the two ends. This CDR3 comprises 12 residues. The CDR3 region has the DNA TGTGCCAGCAGTTTTGTCAACACTGAAGCTTTCTTT. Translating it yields CASSFVNTEAFF.

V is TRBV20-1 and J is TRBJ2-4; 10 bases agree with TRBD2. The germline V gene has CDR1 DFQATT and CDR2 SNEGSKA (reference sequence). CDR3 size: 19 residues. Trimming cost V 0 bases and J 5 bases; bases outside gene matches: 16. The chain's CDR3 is CSAREGSGGAEMKENIQYF. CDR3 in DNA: TGCAGTGCTAGAGAAGGGAGCGGGGGGGCAGAGATGAAGGAAAACATTCAGTACTTC.

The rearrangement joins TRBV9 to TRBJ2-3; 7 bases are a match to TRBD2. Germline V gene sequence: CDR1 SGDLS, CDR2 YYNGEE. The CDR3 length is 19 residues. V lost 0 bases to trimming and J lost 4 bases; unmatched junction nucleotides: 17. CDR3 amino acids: CASSVDSPAGGRASDTQYF. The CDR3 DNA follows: TGTGCCAGCAGCGTAGACTCTCCGGCTGGAGGGAGGGCCTCAGATACGCAGTATTTT.

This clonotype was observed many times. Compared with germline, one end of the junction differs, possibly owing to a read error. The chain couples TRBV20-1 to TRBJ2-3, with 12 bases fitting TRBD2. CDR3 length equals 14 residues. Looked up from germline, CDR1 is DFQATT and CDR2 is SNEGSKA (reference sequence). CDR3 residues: CSGRLAGAPSVGYF. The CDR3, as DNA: TGCAGTGGTAGACTAGCGGGGGCCCCTTCGGTAGGGTATTTT.

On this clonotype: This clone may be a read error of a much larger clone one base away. CDR3 region: CASSPLKRSTYNEQFF. DNA for the CDR3: TGTGCCAGCTCACCACTTAAGAGGTCAACCTACAATGAGCAGTTCTTC. The V and J genes are TRBV18 and TRBJ2-1, with no clear D. Trimming cost V 1 base and J 2 bases, with 12 bases left between them. The length of the CDR3 is 16 residues. Germline assignment: CDR1 KGHSH and CDR2 LQKENI. Looking up the rest from reference TRBV18 and TRBJ2-1 gives the full variable domain: NAGVMQNPRHLVRRRGQEARLRCSPMKGHSHVYWYRQLPEEGLKFMVYLQKENIIDESGMPKERFSAEFPKEGPSILRIQQVVRGDSAAYFCASSPLKRSTYNEQFFGPGTRLTVL.

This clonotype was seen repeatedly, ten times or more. The CDR3 is CASSGLNGYTF. Written as DNA, the CDR3 is TGTGCCAGCAGTGGCCTGAATGGCTACACCTTC. The chain uses TRBV2 and TRBJ1-2, with D unresolved. Trimming removed 4 bases at V and 6 bases at J, with 6 bases between. Germline V CDR1 and CDR2: SNHLY, FYNNEI. This CDR3 region has 11 residues.

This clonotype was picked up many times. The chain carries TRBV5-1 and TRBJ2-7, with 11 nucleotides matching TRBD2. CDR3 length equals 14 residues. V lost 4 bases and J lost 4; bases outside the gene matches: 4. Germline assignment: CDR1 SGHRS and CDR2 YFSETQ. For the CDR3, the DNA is TGCGCCAGCAGCGAGTCTAGCGGGGGGTACGAGCAGTACTTC. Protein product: CASSESSGGYEQYF. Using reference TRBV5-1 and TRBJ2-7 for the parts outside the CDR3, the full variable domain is KAGVTQTPRYLIKTRGQQVTLSCSPISGHRSVSWYQQTPGQGLQFLFEYFSETQRNKGNFPGRFSGRQFSNSRSEMNVSTLELGDSALYLCASSESSGGYEQYFGPGTRLTVT.

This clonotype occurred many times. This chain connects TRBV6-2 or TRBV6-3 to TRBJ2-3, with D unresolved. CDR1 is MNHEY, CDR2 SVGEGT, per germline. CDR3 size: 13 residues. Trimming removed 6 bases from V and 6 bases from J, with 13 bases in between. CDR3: CASRPPAGDTQYF. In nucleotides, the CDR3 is TGTGCCAGCAGACCCCCCGCTGGTGATACGCAGTATTTT.

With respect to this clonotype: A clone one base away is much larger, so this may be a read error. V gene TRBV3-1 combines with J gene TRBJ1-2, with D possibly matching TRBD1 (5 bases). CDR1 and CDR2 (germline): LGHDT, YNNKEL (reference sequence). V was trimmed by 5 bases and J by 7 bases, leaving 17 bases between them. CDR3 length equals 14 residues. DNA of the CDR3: TGTGCCAGCAGCTCAGGAGGCAGGGCGGGTGGCTACACCTTC. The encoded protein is CASSSGGRAGGYTF.